The clone carrying this T cell receptor (beta chain) was recorded many times. The data originate from a study of T cells in Graves' hyperthyroidism and ophthalmopathy. This CDR3 spans 15 amino acids. The V and J ends lost 5 bases and 1 base respectively, with 14 bases between them. The V gene's germline CDR1 is DFQATT and CDR2 SNEGSKA (reference sequence). Amplified TCR beta CDR3 regions derived from RNA transcripts. During a first-round RT-PCR of the TCR CDR3, the HTBI primer set was used. TCRdb recomputed calls from the multiplex PCR reads with MiXCR, one row per CDR3 protein. The data hold 750,000 to 900,000 distinct CDR3 sequences, with around 38% observed a single time.

This chain connects TRBV20-1 to TRBJ2-2, with D possibly TRBD2 on 6 matching bases. Sequencing input: blood. The clonotype comes from a man between 18 and 35 years old with Graves' hyperthyroidism. The CDR3 is CSAGVGGVNTGELFF. The CDR3, as DNA: TGCAGTGCTGGAGTCGGCGGGGTGAACACCGGGGAGCTGTTTTTT.